This T cell receptor (beta chain) was captured by sequencing in a study of T cells in Graves' hyperthyroidism and ophthalmopathy. Amplification yielded TCR beta CDR3 regions, with RNA transcripts as the source. Using the HTBI primer set, a first-round RT-PCR was run on the TCR CDR3. TCRdb reprocessed the multiplex PCR reads with MiXCR, giving one entry per CDR3 protein. The profile shows 600,000 to 800,000 distinct CDR3 sequences, 30% to 40% of them singletons. Germline values: CDR1 SEHNR, CDR2 FQNEAQ (reference sequence). V shed 8 bases and J 1 base; nucleotides not matched to a gene: 11. The CDR3 is 16 residues long.

The V and J genes are TRBV7-9 and TRBJ1-1; the match to TRBD1 covers 9 bases. Sequencing was carried out using blood. This sequence was found in a woman in her thirties or forties with Graves' hyperthyroidism. The DNA of the CDR3 is TGTGCCAGCCTCTCCGGGACAGGGAACTGGAACACTGAAGCTTTCTTT. Protein product: CASLSGTGNWNTEAFF.